Listed here are 23 T cell receptor beta chains from one sample, sequenced in a study of blood T cell repertoires in COVID-19 (TCRdb year 2020). The receptor library was made with the immunoSEQ multiplex PCR assay. The clones in this table, taken by TCRdb from immuneACCESS, are in-frame only. Not every clone is retained; where verified, under half of the shortfall comes from an unresolved V gene, and the cause of the rest is unknown. The sample table contains roughly 40,000 clones; only one count was recorded for 85% to 90% of them. The ten largest clones take up 9% of the sample. The sequenced sample was peripheral blood. These receptors were collected from a man younger than 40 with active or convalescent COVID-19.

The rearrangement joins TRBV7-2 to TRBJ2-3; D might be TRBD2 (7 bases). Germline CDR1 and CDR2: SGHTA and FQGNSA. V was cut by 1 base and J by 6 bases, with 20 bases left in between. This CDR3 spans 17 amino acids. The CDR3 DNA reads as TGTGCCAGCAGCTTAGTTGGCGGGGGCACTACAATTGATACGCAGTATTTT. As protein: CASSLVGGGTTIDTQYF. Complete variable domain (other parts from reference TRBV7-2 and TRBJ2-3): GAGVSQSPSNKVTEKGKDVELRCDPISGHTALYWYRQSLGQGLEFLIYFQGNSAPDKSGLPSDRFSAERTGGSVSTLTIQRTQQEDSAVYLCASSLVGGGTTIDTQYFGPGTRLTVL.

J is TRBJ2-1 and V is TRBV28, with TRBD2 matching 10 bases. V lost 2 bases to trimming and J lost 4 bases; unmatched junction nucleotides: 5. CDR3 length: 16 amino acids. The germline V gene encodes CDR1 MDHEN and CDR2 SYDVKM. CDR3 amino acids: CASSLGTSAPYNEQFF. For the CDR3, the DNA is TGTGCCAGCAGTTTAGGGACTAGCGCCCCTTACAATGAGCAGTTCTTC.

This chain connects TRBV27 to TRBJ2-4; 8 positions match TRBD1. The CDR3 is 15 amino acids. Germline V gene sequence: CDR1 MNHEY, CDR2 SMNVEV (reference sequence). Trimming cost V 6 bases and J 6 bases; bases outside gene matches: 10. CDR3 amino acids: CASSSQSGGRNIQYF. The CDR3 DNA follows: TGTGCCAGCAGCTCCCAATCAGGGGGCCGAAACATTCAGTACTTC.

Written as DNA, the CDR3 is TGTGCCAGCAGCCAAGGAGTAGGCAGGGGCAGCATCAGAGCTTTCTTT. As protein: CASSQGVGRGSIRAFF. The V and J genes are TRBV14 and TRBJ1-1, with TRBD1 as a possible D gene (6 bases). From germline, CDR1 is SGHDN and CDR2 FVKESK. The V and J ends lost 1 base and 10 bases respectively, with 22 bases between them. This CDR3 has 16 amino acids.

CDR3 loop: CASSSTGRDTEAFF. The CDR3 bases are TGTGCCAGCAGTTCGACAGGGAGAGACACTGAAGCTTTCTTT. The rearrangement joins TRBV6-5 to TRBJ1-1; TRBD1 agrees at 7 bases. The CDR3 covers 14 residues. From germline, CDR1 is MNHEY and CDR2 SVGAGI. V gave up 4 bases and J gave up 3 bases; unmatched junction bases: 5.

V is TRBV19 and J is TRBJ2-2; D perhaps matches TRBD2 (6 bases). This CDR3 is 15 amino acids long. The germline V gene has CDR1 LNHDA and CDR2 SQIVND (reference sequence). Trimming left V 6 bases short and J 2 bases short, with 13 bases between. The CDR3 loop reads CASRWDGRNTGELFF. The CDR3 coding sequence is TGTGCCAGTAGATGGGACGGGAGAAACACCGGGGAGCTGTTTTTT.

The chain is built from TRBV24-1 and TRBJ2-2; a possible D gene is TRBD2 (5 bases). The CDR3 runs to 14 residues. CDR1 is KGHDR and CDR2 is SFDVKD in the germline V gene. Trimming pared 5 bases from V and 2 bases from J, leaving 8 bases between. DNA of the CDR3: TGTGCCACCAGTGGATCGGGAAACACCGGGGAGCTGTTTTTT. This gives the protein CATSGSGNTGELFF.

This clone appeared a single time. The rearrangement joins TRBV4-1 to TRBJ2-2; 14 positions match TRBD2. The CDR3 consists of 16 residues. V trimming: 4 bases; J trimming: 7 bases; junction bases outside the gene matches: 5. Germline-derived CDR1 and CDR2 are MGHRA and YSYEKL. Written as DNA, the CDR3 is TGCGCCAGCAGCCCGGGACTAGCGGGGGATGACGGGGAGCTGTTTTTT. It yields the protein CASSPGLAGDDGELFF.

This clone occurred a few times. V usage is TRBV27 and J usage is TRBJ2-7, with 7 bases matching TRBD1. Germline CDR1 MNHEY, CDR2 SMNVEV (reference sequence). This CDR3 has 13 amino acids. V shed 6 bases, J shed 1 base, and the junction held 3 bases outside the gene matches. This CDR3 is CASRLQGSYEQYV. DNA for the CDR3: TGTGCCAGCAGACTACAGGGGTCCTACGAGCAGTACGTC.

The chain employs TRBV3-1 (or the pseudogene TRBV3-2) and TRBJ2-2, with D unresolved. Germline CDR1 and CDR2: LGHDT and YNNKEL (reference sequence). The CDR3 totals 13 residues. Between the trimmed V and J ends, which lost 2 bases and 7 bases, there was a span of 8 bases. The CDR3 DNA is TGTGCCAGCAGCCAAAATCTTATCGGGGAGCTGTTTTTT. This translates into CASSQNLIGELFF.

V and J are TRBV19 and TRBJ1-1; D is unclear. The V end was cut by 1 base, the J end by 0 bases, with 12 bases between. Germline assignment: CDR1 LNHDA and CDR2 SQIVND (reference sequence). The CDR3 loop spans 16 amino acids. The DNA for the CDR3 is TGTGCCAGTAGTATAGGTTTTGCGGGCCTGAACACTGAAGCTTTCTTT. It codes for CASSIGFAGLNTEAFF.

The chain couples TRBV5-1 to TRBJ2-1; 7 bases are a match to TRBD1. This CDR3 contains 14 residues. V lost 0 bases to trimming and J lost 6 bases; unmatched junction nucleotides: 3. The germline gives CDR1 SGHRS, CDR2 YFSETQ. CDR3 sequence: CASSLEQGFNEQFF. CDR3 bases: TGCGCCAGCAGCTTGGAACAGGGGTTCAATGAGCAGTTCTTC.

This clone was observed once. The V gene is TRBV5-1, the J gene TRBJ2-2; weak D call: TRBD2 (5 bases). Germline-derived CDR1 and CDR2 are SGHRS and YFSETQ. CDR3 length: 14 residues. V lost 4 bases, J lost 6 bases, and 13 bases lay in between. The CDR3 loop is CASSQTGSAGELFF. CDR3 nucleotide sequence: TGCGCCAGCAGCCAGACGGGGAGTGCCGGGGAGCTGTTTTTT.

The V and J genes are TRBV28 and TRBJ1-1; 10 bases line up with TRBD1. Germline V gene sequence: CDR1 MDHEN, CDR2 SYDVKM. Germline trimming cut 2 bases from V and 12 bases from J; bases unmatched to any gene: 12. This CDR3 comprises 15 residues. In DNA, the CDR3 is TGTGCCAGCAGTTTAGCGTTGGGGGGACAGGGGAGACCTTTCTTT. Translation: CASSLALGGQGRPFF.

The chain links TRBV4-2 to TRBJ2-3; D is possibly TRBD1 (5 bases). Germline V gives CDR1 LGHNA, CDR2 YNFKEQ. Trimming shortened V by 0 bases and J by 5 bases, and 12 bases separated the two germline ends. The length of the CDR3 is 15 residues. The CDR3 spells CASSQDSRDEDTQYF. CDR3 DNA: TGTGCCAGCAGCCAAGATAGCAGGGATGAAGATACGCAGTATTTT.

The rearrangement joins TRBV2 to TRBJ2-3, with D unclear. The CDR3 is 14 residues long. The germline gives CDR1 SNHLY, CDR2 FYNNEI. The V end was cut by 6 bases, the J end by 0 bases, with 10 bases between. Here the CDR3 reads CASRVGGSTDTQYF. The CDR3 coding sequence is TGTGCCAGCAGGGTTGGCGGCAGCACAGATACGCAGTATTTT.

The V gene is TRBV18, the J gene TRBJ1-5; D is unclear. Between the trimmed V and J ends, which lost 3 bases and 1 base, there was a span of 13 bases. Looked up from germline, CDR1 is KGHSH and CDR2 is LQKENI. This CDR3 spans 16 amino acids. CDR3: CASSPNVAVSNQPQHF. The CDR3, as DNA: TGTGCCAGCTCACCCAATGTGGCAGTGAGCAATCAGCCCCAGCATTTT.

The CDR3 DNA is TGTGCCAGCAGTTACGCGGGACAGGGGTGGGATTCACCCCTCCACTTT. The encoded protein is CASSYAGQGWDSPLHF. V is TRBV6-5 and J is TRBJ1-6, with 10 bases fitting TRBD1. V trimming: 2 bases; J trimming: 8 bases; junction bases outside the gene matches: 6. The CDR3 extends over 16 amino acids. Germline V CDR1 and CDR2: MNHEY, SVGAGI.

V usage is TRBV6-5 and J usage is TRBJ1-5; D gene unclear. CDR3 length: 12 amino acids. Trimming stripped 6 bases from V and 3 bases from J, with 6 bases between. Germline V CDR1 and CDR2: MNHEY, SVGAGI. The CDR3 DNA reads TGTGCCAGCAGAACCTACAATCAGCCCCAGCATTTT. Its protein is CASRTYNQPQHF.

This sequence joins TRBV18 and TRBJ1-1, with 7 bases fitting TRBD1. CDR1 KGHSH and CDR2 LQKENI come from the germline V gene. V gave up 3 bases and J gave up 0 bases; unmatched junction bases: 7. This CDR3 comprises 16 residues. The DNA of the CDR3 is TGTGCCAGCTCACCGGGGGCGGGACAGATGAACACTGAAGCTTTCTTT. This encodes CASSPGAGQMNTEAFF.

This chain joins TRBV11-3 and TRBJ2-1; TRBD1 matches at 10 bases. V trimming: 3 bases; J trimming: 9 bases; junction bases outside the gene matches: 8. Germline-derived CDR1 and CDR2 are SGHNT and YENEEA. This CDR3 comprises 15 residues. CDR3 loop: CASSLWDRGYVEQFF. The CDR3 nucleotides are TGTGCCAGCAGCTTGTGGGACAGGGGATATGTTGAGCAGTTCTTC.

The chain employs TRBV7-2 and TRBJ1-2, with 9 bases that match TRBD1. Germline V gene data show CDR1 as SGHTA and CDR2 as FQGNSA. The CDR3 length is 15 residues. J was trimmed by 4 bases and V by 5 bases; bases with no gene match: 8. The CDR3 loop reads CASSAGQGSLYGYTF. The DNA for the CDR3 is TGTGCCAGCAGCGCCGGACAGGGGTCCCTCTATGGCTACACCTTC.

This chain connects TRBV7-9 to TRBJ2-3; 10 nucleotides align to TRBD2. CDR1 SEHNR and CDR2 FQNEAQ come from the germline V gene (reference sequence). The CDR3 covers 16 residues. V lost 2 bases, J lost 6 bases, and 8 bases stayed unmatched. The CDR3 nucleotides read TGTGCCAGCAGCTTAAGGAGCGGGGGGGCAAGTGATACGCAGTATTTT. This sequence encodes CASSLRSGGASDTQYF.